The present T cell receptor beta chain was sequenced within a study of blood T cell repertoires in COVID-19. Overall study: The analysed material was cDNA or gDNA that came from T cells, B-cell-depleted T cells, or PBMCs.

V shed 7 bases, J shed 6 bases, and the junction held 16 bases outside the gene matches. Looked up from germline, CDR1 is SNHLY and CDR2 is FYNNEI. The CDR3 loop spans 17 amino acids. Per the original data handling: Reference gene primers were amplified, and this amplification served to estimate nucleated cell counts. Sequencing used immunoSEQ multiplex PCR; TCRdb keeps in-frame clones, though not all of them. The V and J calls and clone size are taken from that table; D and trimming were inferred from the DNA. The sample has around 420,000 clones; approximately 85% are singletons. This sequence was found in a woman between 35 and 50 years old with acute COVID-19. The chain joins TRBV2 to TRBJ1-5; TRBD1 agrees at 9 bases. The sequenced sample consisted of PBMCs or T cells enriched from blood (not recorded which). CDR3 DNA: TGTGCCAGCAAGATGGGGAGTTCGACAGGGGGGAGTCAGCCCCAGCATTTT. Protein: CASKMGSSTGGSQPQHF.